A single sample is the source of the 32 T cell receptor beta chains below, sequenced in a study of cytomegalovirus exposure and HLA in healthy donors. The assay was immunoSEQ multiplex PCR, and TCRdb's table has in-frame clones only and misses some. The table lists about 160,000 clones, just under 90% of them singletons. Sequencing input: PBMCs. These receptors all come from a man aged 18 to 35 in good health and CMV-seropositive.

In regard to this clone: At one end, the junction sequence differs from germline, possibly due to a read error. The chain combines TRBV20-1 with TRBJ2-1, with 7 nucleotides matching TRBD2. CDR1 is DFQATT and CDR2 is SNEGSKA in the germline V gene (reference sequence). The CDR3 consists of 11 residues. The CDR3 sequence is CSARTSALHLF. For the CDR3, the DNA is TGCAGTGCCAGAACTAGCGCTCTGCACCTCTTC.

The chain carries TRBV2 and TRBJ1-5; 7 bases line up with TRBD1. Trimming cost V 1 base and J 1 base; bases outside gene matches: 7. This CDR3 spans 17 amino acids. CDR1 is SNHLY and CDR2 is FYNNEI in the germline V gene. The CDR3 sequence is CASSEGTGTRSNQPQHF. CDR3 bases: TGTGCCAGCAGTGAAGGGACAGGTACAAGGAGCAATCAGCCCCAGCATTTT.

The chain has TRBV11-3 and TRBJ2-7, with TRBD2 matching 9 bases. The V gene end was trimmed by 1 base and the J gene end by 3 bases; junction bases not matched to a gene: 1. The CDR3 runs 14 residues. The germline V gene has CDR1 SGHNT and CDR2 YENEEA. As DNA, the CDR3 is TGTGCCAGCAGCTTAGGGCGGGAGGGCTACGAGCAGTACTTC. It translates to CASSLGREGYEQYF.

V is TRBV30 and J is TRBJ2-1; 8 nucleotides agree with TRBD2. Germline CDR1 reads GTSNPN; CDR2 reads SVGIG (reference sequence). This CDR3 has 13 residues. V trimming: 1 base; J trimming: 8 bases; junction bases outside the gene matches: 4. The CDR3 sequence: CAWSEGLVYEQFF. In DNA, the CDR3 is TGTGCCTGGAGTGAGGGACTAGTCTATGAGCAGTTCTTC.

This clone showed up just once. The chain is built from TRBV7-9 and TRBJ1-2, with D possibly matching TRBD1 (6 bases). Per germline, CDR1 SEHNR and CDR2 FQNEAQ (reference sequence). The CDR3 has 14 residues. The V gene lost 5 bases and the J gene lost 4 bases, with 14 bases spanning the gap. The CDR3 nucleotides are TGTGCCAGCAGCCTGACACAGGGTTCCTATGGCTACACCTTC. Encoded protein: CASSLTQGSYGYTF.

Only one count was recorded for this clone. This chain links TRBV6-6 with TRBJ2-3; D might be TRBD2 (6 bases). Trimming took off 5 bases at V and 2 bases at J, with 14 bases between the two ends. Germline V lookup: CDR1 MNHNY, CDR2 SVGAGI (reference sequence). The CDR3 has 15 residues. Here the CDR3 DNA reads TGTGCCAGCAGTCTGTTGGGACTTCTCACAGATACGCAGTATTTT. Encoded protein: CASSLLGLLTDTQYF.

The J gene is TRBJ2-1, the V gene TRBV11-3, with D tentatively TRBD1 (5 bases). Trimming cost V 5 bases and J 9 bases, with 11 bases left between them. CDR3 length: 12 amino acids. Germline V gene sequence: CDR1 SGHNT, CDR2 YENEEA. The CDR3 region has the DNA TGTGCCAGCAGCACCCAGGGTCCTGAGCAGTTCTTC. Residues: CASSTQGPEQFF. The variable domain in full, with the rest retrieved from reference TRBV11-3 and TRBJ2-1, is EAGVVQSPRYKIIEKKQPVAFWCNPISGHNTLYWYLQNLGQGPELLIRYENEEAVDDSQLPKDRFSAERLKGVDSTLKIQPAELGDSAVYLCASSTQGPEQFFGPGTRLTVL.

The V gene is TRBV21-1, the J gene TRBJ2-7; the table's D gene call, TRBD1, was not cross checked with the DNA. TRBV21-1 is a pseudogene locus. The CDR3 is made up of 15 amino acids. The CDR3 DNA sequence: TGTGCCAGCAGCAGGGACAGGGGGCGATCCTACGAGCAGTACTTC. As protein: CASSRDRGRSYEQYF.

The chain recombines TRBV2 with TRBJ2-1; 14 bases match TRBD2. The length of the CDR3 is 14 residues. Trimming took 7 bases from V and 9 from J; bases not matched to a gene: 5. CDR1 and CDR2 from the germline V gene are SNHLY and FYNNEI. The CDR3 DNA reads as TGTGCCAGCACGGGACTAGCGGGAGAAAGTGAGCAGTTCTTC. As protein: CASTGLAGESEQFF.

The chain employs TRBV28 and TRBJ1-5; D might be TRBD1 (5 bases). Trimming stripped 4 bases from V and 8 bases from J, with 15 bases between. This CDR3 spans 14 amino acids. Germline lookup yields CDR1 MDHEN and CDR2 SYDVKM. The CDR3 reads CASSSVGGGKPQHF. The DNA for the CDR3 is TGTGCCAGCAGTTCAGTGGGGGGTGGGAAGCCCCAGCATTTT.

This chain connects TRBV27 to TRBJ1-1, with 7 bases fitting TRBD1. CDR1 and CDR2 from the germline V gene are MNHEY and SMNVEV (reference sequence). CDR3 length equals 16 residues. After removal of 3 bases from V and 5 bases from J, the junction contained 12 bases not matched to a gene. CDR3 loop: CASSFGRTRGRTEAFF. Written as DNA, the CDR3 is TGTGCCAGCAGTTTCGGCCGAACTAGGGGGCGAACTGAAGCTTTCTTT.

DNA for the CDR3: TGTGCCAGCAGCACTCGTGCCAGCGGGAGGAACACCGGGGAGCTGTTTTTT. It yields the protein CASSTRASGRNTGELFF. The J gene is TRBJ2-2, the V gene TRBV7-8; 8 nucleotides match TRBD2. Per germline, CDR1 SGHVS and CDR2 FQNEAQ. J lost 1 base, V lost 5 bases, and 9 bases had no gene match. This CDR3 has 17 amino acids.

This clone was seen only once. The genes are TRBV7-9 and TRBJ2-7; the D gene is possibly TRBD2 (5 bases). The CDR3 is 15 amino acids. The germline V gene encodes CDR1 SEHNR and CDR2 FQNEAQ (reference sequence). Between the trimmed V and J ends, which lost 1 base and 4 bases, there was a span of 14 bases. In DNA, the CDR3 is TGTGCCAGCAGCTTAGTGGGCGGGTATTTGTACGAGCAGTACTTC. This gives the protein CASSLVGGYLYEQYF.

The genes are TRBV10-3 and TRBJ2-1; 12 nucleotides match TRBD2. Germline lookup yields CDR1 ENHRY and CDR2 SYGVKD. J gave up 9 bases and V 2 bases, and 5 bases lay outside the gene matches. This CDR3 spans 15 amino acids. The CDR3 region is CAISEILAGGGEQFF. CDR3 bases: TGTGCCATCAGTGAGATACTAGCGGGAGGAGGTGAGCAGTTCTTC.

The rearrangement uses TRBV25-1 and TRBJ1-1; TRBD1 matches at 8 bases. Germline CDR1 and CDR2: MGHDK and SYGVNS. With V trimmed by 1 base and J by 8 bases, 6 bases remained unmatched. The CDR3 loop spans 14 amino acids. The CDR3 DNA sequence: TGTGCCAGCAGTGAATTGGGACAGGTTTCCGAAGCTTTCTTT. It specifies CASSELGQVSEAFF.

In this sample, this clone turned up a few times. The genes are TRBV2 and TRBJ1-1, with 7 positions matching TRBD1. V shed 5 bases, J shed 1 base, and the junction held 1 base outside the gene matches. Germline CDR1 reads SNHLY; CDR2 reads FYNNEI. The length of the CDR3 is 13 residues. CDR3 sequence reads: CASSQGENTEAFF. CDR3 nucleotide sequence: TGTGCCAGCAGTCAGGGGGAGAACACTGAAGCTTTCTTT.

This chain links TRBV19 with TRBJ2-4; 7 nucleotides line up with TRBD2. V dropped 3 bases and J dropped 4; count of bases not matched to a gene: 9. The CDR3 covers 16 residues. Per the germline V gene, CDR1 is LNHDA and CDR2 is SQIVND (reference sequence). The CDR3 region is CASSIPGRGVKNIQYF. CDR3 sequence (DNA): TGTGCCAGTAGTATTCCTGGACGGGGGGTTAAAAACATTCAGTACTTC.

V and J are TRBV9 and TRBJ1-3; D perhaps matches TRBD1 (5 bases). Trimming left V 0 bases short and J 2 bases short, with 15 bases between. CDR3 length: 17 residues. Germline CDR1 SGDLS, CDR2 YYNGEE. CDR3 loop: CASSVGPGGAAGNTIYF. CDR3 DNA sequence: TGTGCCAGCAGCGTAGGTCCCGGGGGAGCCGCTGGAAACACCATATATTTT. The variable domain in full, completed from reference TRBV9 and TRBJ1-3, reads DSGVTQTPKHLITATGQRVTLRCSPRSGDLSVYWYQQSLDQGLQFLIQYYNGEERAKGNILERFSAQQFPDLHSELNLSSLELGDSALYFCASSVGPGGAAGNTIYFGEGSWLTVV.

V is TRBV10-1 and J is TRBJ2-7, with TRBD2 as a possible D gene (6 bases). Germline values: CDR1 WNHNN, CDR2 SYGVQD (reference sequence). The CDR3 consists of 13 residues. With 0 bases removed from V and 7 bases from J, the gap between germline ends came to 10 bases. CDR3 loop: CASSESVAGEQYF. CDR3 nucleotide sequence: TGCGCCAGCAGTGAGTCGGTGGCGGGGGAGCAGTACTTC.

This chain links TRBV27 with TRBJ2-1; maybe TRBD2 (6 bases). V dropped 5 bases and J dropped 4 bases, with 15 bases sitting between them. Germline CDR1 is MNHEY and CDR2 is SMNVEV (reference sequence). The CDR3 has 15 amino acids. The CDR3: CASSRDGGTYNEQFF. In DNA, the CDR3 is TGTGCCAGCAGTAGGGACGGGGGAACTTACAATGAGCAGTTCTTC.

The count of this clone is one. This sequence joins TRBV4-2 and TRBJ1-2; D is uncertain. Trimming removed 0 bases from V and 0 bases from J, with 8 bases in between. CDR3 size: 15 residues. Germline CDR1 reads LGHNA; CDR2 reads YNFKEQ. In nucleotides, the CDR3 is TGTGCCAGCAGCCAAGAGTCAGGAACTAACTATGGCTACACCTTC. Residues: CASSQESGTNYGYTF.

The CDR3 reads CASSLSGQGRTDTQYF. The CDR3 DNA is TGTGCCAGCAGCTTATCAGGACAGGGGCGAACAGATACGCAGTATTTT. V and J are TRBV7-3 and TRBJ2-3; 9 bases agree with TRBD1. The length of the CDR3 is 16 residues. The germline CDR1 and CDR2 sequences are SGHTA and FQGTGA. Germline trimming cut 2 bases from V and 3 bases from J; bases unmatched to any gene: 6.

The rearrangement uses TRBV11-2 and TRBJ2-5; 12 bases are a match to TRBD2. J lost 6 bases, V lost 4 bases, and 6 bases had no gene match. This CDR3 has 15 residues. Germline V gives CDR1 SGHAT, CDR2 FQNNGV. The CDR3 is CASSSTSGSWKTQYF. CDR3 nucleotide sequence: TGTGCCAGCAGCTCGACTAGCGGGAGTTGGAAGACCCAGTACTTC.

This sequence joins TRBV11-3 and TRBJ2-3, with unresolved D. V dropped 5 bases and J dropped 3 bases, with 12 bases sitting between them. Germline lookup yields CDR1 SGHNT and CDR2 YENEEA. This CDR3 comprises 14 residues. CDR3 nucleotide sequence: TGTGCCAGCAGCCCCCTTAGTGGTACAGATACGCAGTATTTT. Amino acid sequence: CASSPLSGTDTQYF.

This clone was observed a few times. CDR3 DNA sequence: TGTGCCTGGAGTGTAATCGAGCGGGAAAAACTGTTTTTT. Protein product: CAWSVIEREKLFF. This rearrangement joins TRBV30 to TRBJ1-4; D gene uncertain. From germline, CDR1 is GTSNPN and CDR2 SVGIG (reference sequence). Trimming left V 0 bases short and J 8 bases short, with 10 bases between. The CDR3 has 13 amino acids. The full variable domain, with the rest looked up from reference TRBV30 and TRBJ1-4, is SQTIHQWPATLVQPVGSPLSLECTVEGTSNPNLYWYRQAAGRGLQLLFYSVGIGQISSEVPQNLSASRPQDRQFILSSKKLLLSDSGFYLCAWSVIEREKLFFGSGTQLSVL.

The genes are TRBV9 and TRBJ2-1, with 12 bases fitting TRBD2. CDR1 SGDLS and CDR2 YYNGEE come from the germline V gene. The ends lost 3 bases at V and 2 bases at J; junction bases unmatched: 3. The CDR3 is 16 residues long. The CDR3 DNA is TGTGCCAGCAGCGCCAGACTAGCGGGAGCCTACAATGAGCAGTTCTTC. Protein product: CASSARLAGAYNEQFF.

This chain connects TRBV9 to TRBJ2-1; TRBD1 matches 10 bases. The V and J ends lost 4 bases and 9 bases, in that order; junction bases with no gene match: 7. The CDR3 spans 14 residues. Looked up from germline, CDR1 is SGDLS and CDR2 is YYNGEE. The CDR3: CASSLGQGDVEQFF. The CDR3 nucleotides are TGTGCCAGCAGCCTCGGACAGGGGGATGTTGAGCAGTTCTTC.

The chain joins TRBV7-3 to TRBJ2-1, with D possibly being TRBD1 (5 bases). The germline V gene encodes CDR1 SGHTA and CDR2 FQGTGA. With 5 bases removed from V and 0 bases from J, the gap between germline ends came to 11 bases. This CDR3 region has 15 residues. The CDR3 DNA reads TGTGCCAGCAGCAACAGGCGAAGCTCCTACAATGAGCAGTTCTTC. This translates into CASSNRRSSYNEQFF. Together with reference TRBV7-3 and TRBJ2-1, the CDR3 gives the full variable domain: GAGVSQTPSNKVTEKGKYVELRCDPISGHTALYWYRQSLGQGPEFLIYFQGTGAADDSGLPNDRFFAVRPEGSVSTLKIQRTERGDSAVYLCASSNRRSSYNEQFFGPGTRLTVL.

This rearrangement joins TRBV15 to TRBJ2-2, with 15 bases fitting TRBD2. The CDR3 covers 20 residues. Losses at the gene ends were 1 base for V and 5 bases for J; bases not matched to a gene: 11. Per the germline V gene, CDR1 is LNHNV and CDR2 is YYDKDF (reference sequence). CDR3 sequence: CATSRGLWTSGRAVTGELFF. CDR3 nucleotides: TGTGCCACCAGCAGAGGATTATGGACTAGCGGGAGGGCCGTGACCGGGGAGCTGTTTTTT.

About this clone itself: Sequence at one end of the junction differs from germline and may be a read error. This chain uses TRBV7-7 with TRBJ1-1, with a tentative D call TRBD1 (6 bases). The CDR3 is made up of 16 amino acids. Germline V gives CDR1 SSHAT, CDR2 FNYEAQ (reference sequence). Written as DNA, the CDR3 is TGTGCTAGCAGCTTAGAAGAGTGGGGGCGCGACACTGAAGCTTTCTTT. It is translated as CASSLEEWGRDTEAFF. The whole variable domain, filled in from reference TRBV7-7 and TRBJ1-1, reads GAGVSQSPRYKVTKRGQDVTLRCDPISSHATLYWYQQALGQGPEFLTYFNYEAQPDKSGLPSDRFSAERPEGSISTLTIQRTEQRDSAMYRCASSLEEWGRDTEAFFGQGTRLTVV.

The table lists this clone with a count of one. The J gene is TRBJ2-1, the V gene TRBV2, with D maybe TRBD2 (7 bases). V was trimmed by 8 bases and J by 9 bases, leaving 20 bases between them. CDR1 is SNHLY and CDR2 is FYNNEI in the germline V gene. The CDR3 is 14 residues long. As DNA, the CDR3 is TGTGCCAGCGAGGGGGGGAGACAAAGGGGTGAGCAGTTCTTC. Translated, it gives CASEGGRQRGEQFF.

For the CDR3, the DNA is TGCAGCGTTGGCCAAAGCCGCGGGACCCCAGCCGAGACCCAGTACTTC. Encoded protein: CSVGQSRGTPAETQYF. The chain is built from TRBV29-1 and TRBJ2-5, with D possibly TRBD2 on 6 matching bases. V dropped 4 bases and J dropped 5 bases, with 23 bases sitting between them. The length of the CDR3 is 16 residues. CDR1 is SQVTM, CDR2 ANQGSEA, per germline.